Below, 32 T cell receptor beta chains from the same sample are listed, as sequenced in a study of OX40 agonist ivuxolimab in advanced cancers. Libraries were prepared by immunoSEQ multiplex PCR; TCRdb keeps only in-frame clonotypes and omits some of them. The sample lists tens of thousands of clones; roughly 87% were seen once. The starting material was CD4+ or CD8+ T cells sorted from blood, obtained in a trial of the OX40 agonist ivuxolimab. The receptor set was obtained from an adult with an advanced solid tumor such as melanoma, head and neck, liver or kidney cancer.

The rearrangement uses TRBV6-5 and TRBJ1-2; 12 positions agree with TRBD1. J gave up 4 bases and V 4 bases, and 7 bases lay outside the gene matches. The germline V gene has CDR1 MNHEY and CDR2 SVGAGI. The CDR3 runs 16 residues. CDR3 residues: CASSFSGTGGGYGYTF. DNA for the CDR3: TGTGCCAGCAGTTTTTCTGGGACAGGGGGCGGCTATGGCTACACCTTC.

The chain recombines TRBV7-8 with TRBJ2-2; D gene unclear. CDR1 SGHVS and CDR2 FQNEAQ come from the germline V gene. The CDR3 covers 12 residues. Trimming took off 0 bases at V and 7 bases at J, with 3 bases between the two ends. Here the CDR3 DNA reads TGTGCCAGCAGCTTAGCTTTCGGGGAGCTGTTTTTT. Protein sequence: CASSLAFGELFF. The whole variable domain, filled in from reference TRBV7-8 and TRBJ2-2, reads GAGVSQSPRYKVAKRGQDVALRCDPISGHVSLFWYQQALGQGPEFLTYFQNEAQLDKSGLPSDRFFAERPEGSVSTLKIQRTQQEDSAVYLCASSLAFGELFFGEGSRLTVL.

V is TRBV28 and J is TRBJ2-7; unclear D gene. CDR1 and CDR2 (germline): MDHEN, SYDVKM. The V end was cut by 6 bases, the J end by 4 bases, with 13 bases between. The CDR3 contains 13 residues. CDR3 region: CASSPPPRYEQYF. CDR3 nucleotides: TGTGCCAGCAGCCCTCCCCCTCGGTACGAGCAGTACTTC.

The chain has TRBV6-4 and TRBJ2-7, with 8 bases lining up with TRBD2. With 8 bases clipped from V and 12 bases from J, the junction kept 6 bases outside the gene matches. Germline loops: CDR1 MRHNA, CDR2 SNTAGT. The CDR3 is 10 amino acids. CDR3 coding DNA: TGTGCCAGCTCTGAGCGGGAGTTGTACTTC. Translated: CASSERELYF.

This chain links TRBV5-1 with TRBJ1-1; 7 bases map to TRBD1. V gave up 2 bases and J gave up 4 bases; unmatched junction bases: 5. There are 14 residues in the CDR3. The germline CDR1 and CDR2 sequences are SGHRS and YFSETQ. The CDR3 region is CASSLRTGGTEAFF. DNA of the CDR3: TGCGCCAGCAGCTTAAGGACAGGAGGCACTGAAGCTTTCTTT.

This rearrangement joins TRBV5-1 to TRBJ2-3; no clear D. Trimming left V 2 bases short and J 6 bases short, with 10 bases between. The CDR3 has 13 amino acids. Germline assignment: CDR1 SGHRS and CDR2 YFSETQ. CDR3 loop: CASSFDVGDTQYF. The CDR3 DNA reads TGCGCCAGCAGCTTCGACGTAGGGGATACGCAGTATTTT.

This clone was observed a single time. The chain links TRBV19 to TRBJ1-4, with 7 positions matching TRBD1. Germline trimming cut 3 bases from V and 6 bases from J; bases unmatched to any gene: 4. CDR1 and CDR2 from the germline V gene are LNHDA and SQIVND (reference sequence). This CDR3 is built from 14 residues. The CDR3 is CASSIGQVYEKLFF. In DNA form, the CDR3 reads TGTGCCAGTAGTATCGGACAGGTGTATGAAAAACTGTTTTTT.

The J gene is TRBJ2-3, the V gene TRBV6-1, with D possibly matching TRBD2 (5 bases). The germline V and J ends were trimmed by 0 bases and 4 bases, with 20 bases remaining between them. The CDR3 loop spans 18 amino acids. From germline, CDR1 is MNHNS and CDR2 SASEGT. CDR3 loop: CASSEALRGNEKADTQYF. As DNA, the CDR3 is TGTGCCAGCAGTGAAGCGCTTCGAGGGAACGAGAAAGCAGATACGCAGTATTTT.

The chain uses TRBV7-8 and TRBJ2-7, with TRBD1 identical over 7 bases. CDR1 is SGHVS, CDR2 FQNEAQ, per germline. CDR3 size: 16 residues. With 2 bases clipped from V and 5 bases from J, the junction kept 12 bases outside the gene matches. DNA of the CDR3: TGTGCCAGCAGCTTAAAGAGGGGGCGAAAAGACCACGAGCAGTACTTC. Translation: CASSLKRGRKDHEQYF.

The gene calls are TRBV28 and TRBJ2-3; TRBD1 matches at 7 bases. CDR1 and CDR2 from the germline V gene are MDHEN and SYDVKM. The CDR3 is 15 residues long. V trimming: 6 bases; J trimming: 0 bases; junction bases outside the gene matches: 6. CDR3: CASRNQDRSTDTQYF. The CDR3 nucleotides read TGTGCCAGCAGAAATCAGGACAGGAGCACAGATACGCAGTATTTT.

The genes are TRBV10-3 and TRBJ1-1; the D gene is possibly TRBD1 (6 bases). The CDR3 length is 16 residues. CDR1 and CDR2 (germline): ENHRY, SYGVKD. The V end was cut by 4 bases, the J end by 0 bases, with 15 bases between. CDR3 sequence (DNA): TGTGCCATCAGTGGGAGCGGTGGACAGTTGAACACTGAAGCTTTCTTT. This sequence encodes CAISGSGGQLNTEAFF.

CDR3 coding DNA: TGCGCCAGCAGCCGAGAATCCGGGACAGGGGGCACCGGGGAGCTGTTTTTT. Translation gives CASSRESGTGGTGELFF. The rearrangement joins TRBV4-1 to TRBJ2-2; 11 positions agree with TRBD1. V lost 4 bases, J lost 4 bases, and 8 bases stayed unmatched. The CDR3 runs 17 residues. The germline V gene encodes CDR1 MGHRA and CDR2 YSYEKL.

The chain is built from TRBV30 and TRBJ2-1; a possible D gene is TRBD1 (6 bases). Trimming took 4 bases from V and 7 from J, leaving 17 bases between them. CDR1 and CDR2 (germline): GTSNPN, SVGIG (reference sequence). CDR3 length equals 14 residues. The CDR3 DNA reads as TGTGCCTGGATTAAGTGGACAGACCCTAATGAGCAGTTCTTC. It specifies CAWIKWTDPNEQFF.

The rearrangement uses TRBV27 and TRBJ2-3, with 9 nucleotides matching TRBD2. J gave up 5 bases and V 0 bases, and 6 bases lay outside the gene matches. Germline lookup yields CDR1 MNHEY and CDR2 SMNVEV (reference sequence). CDR3 size: 16 residues. The CDR3 DNA sequence: TGTGCCAGCAGTTTATCTGCGGGAGGGCCCTTAGATACGCAGTATTTT. Translated: CASSLSAGGPLDTQYF.

The chain employs TRBV11-2 and TRBJ2-5; possibly TRBD1 or TRBD2 for D (6 bases each). CDR3 size: 14 residues. The germline CDR1 and CDR2 sequences are SGHAT and FQNNGV. Trimming took off 3 bases at V and 9 bases at J, with 17 bases between the two ends. The CDR3 region is CASSFADGGGPQYF. The DNA of the CDR3 is TGTGCCAGCAGCTTCGCCGATGGTGGGGGGCCCCAGTACTTC. The full variable domain, rest sourced from reference TRBV11-2 and TRBJ2-5, is EAGVAQSPRYKIIEKRQSVAFWCNPISGHATLYWYQQILGQGPKLLIQFQNNGVVDDSQLPKDRFSAERLKGVDSTLKIQPAKLEDSAVYLCASSFADGGGPQYFGPGTRLLVL.

The chain couples TRBV2 to TRBJ2-5, with D perhaps TRBD2 (6 bases). Trimming took off 3 bases at V and 7 bases at J, with 12 bases between the two ends. Germline CDR1 and CDR2: SNHLY and FYNNEI. The CDR3 extends over 13 amino acids. DNA of the CDR3: TGTGCCAGCAGTGATTGGGGGGTTGTGACCCAGTACTTC. The encoded protein is CASSDWGVVTQYF.

This sequence joins TRBV6-6 and TRBJ2-7, with a possible D match to TRBD1 (6 bases). The germline gives CDR1 MNHNY, CDR2 SVGAGI (reference sequence). The CDR3 spans 14 residues. Trimming took off 7 bases at V and 0 bases at J, with 13 bases between the two ends. CDR3 loop: CASTFQGSSYEQYF. Here the CDR3 DNA reads TGTGCCAGCACCTTTCAGGGGAGCTCCTACGAGCAGTACTTC.

The genes are TRBV14 and TRBJ2-3; D is uncertain. The germline V gene encodes CDR1 SGHDN and CDR2 FVKESK. V lost 3 bases and J lost 4, with 5 bases in between. The CDR3 extends over 12 amino acids. CDR3 residues: CASSHTADTQYF. Written as DNA, the CDR3 is TGTGCCAGCAGCCATACGGCAGATACGCAGTATTTT.

This clone has only one observation. The chain has TRBV19 and TRBJ2-1; a possible D gene is TRBD2 (5 bases). CDR1 is LNHDA and CDR2 is SQIVND in the germline V gene (reference sequence). The CDR3 is 15 residues long. V lost 6 bases, J lost 7 bases, and 19 bases lay in between. This CDR3 reads CASRTTAGLWNEQFF. CDR3 bases: TGTGCCAGTAGGACGACGGCGGGTCTATGGAATGAGCAGTTCTTC.

A single count supports this clone. The V gene is TRBV7-9, the J gene TRBJ2-1; TRBD2 matches 15 bases. The junction had 8 bases not matched to a gene; V was cut back by 7 bases and J by 4 bases. The CDR3 runs 17 residues. The germline V gene has CDR1 SEHNR and CDR2 FQNEAQ (reference sequence). The CDR3 is CASTLGTSGRLYNEQFF. The CDR3 coding sequence is TGTGCCAGCACCCTCGGGACTAGCGGGAGGTTGTACAATGAGCAGTTCTTC.

V gene TRBV11-3 combines with J gene TRBJ2-4; D unclear. Germline assignment: CDR1 SGHNT and CDR2 YENEEA. V shed 5 bases and J shed 5 bases, with 10 bases lying between them. The CDR3 sequence is 13 residues long. The CDR3 protein is CASSRFDENIQYF. CDR3 nucleotide sequence: TGTGCCAGCAGCCGGTTCGACGAAAACATTCAGTACTTC.

This chain links TRBV5-1 with TRBJ2-7, with TRBD2 matching over 7 bases. J gave up 2 bases and V 0 bases, and 2 bases lay outside the gene matches. Per germline, CDR1 SGHRS and CDR2 YFSETQ. CDR3 length equals 14 residues. CDR3 sequence: CASSLARGTYEQYF. The CDR3 nucleotides are TGCGCCAGCAGCTTGGCGCGGGGGACCTACGAGCAGTACTTC.

This chain links TRBV30 with TRBJ2-2; 8 bases align to TRBD2. The CDR3 loop spans 15 amino acids. The V gene's germline CDR1 is GTSNPN and CDR2 SVGIG (reference sequence). Trimming at V came to 4 bases and at J to 4 bases, leaving 8 bases not matched to a gene. The CDR3 nucleotides read TGTGCCTGGAAGTGGACTAGCAGCGCCACCGGGGAGCTGTTTTTT. Amino acid sequence: CAWKWTSSATGELFF.

The chain is built from TRBV10-3 and TRBJ2-5; D is unclear. From germline, CDR1 is ENHRY and CDR2 SYGVKD. V was trimmed by 0 bases and J by 4 bases, leaving 12 bases between them. The CDR3 sequence is 15 residues long. The CDR3 is CAISESNLDRETQYF. As DNA, the CDR3 is TGTGCCATCAGTGAGTCGAATCTGGATCGAGAGACCCAGTACTTC.

This clone appeared once. This chain joins TRBV6-6 and TRBJ1-2; D remains unclear. The CDR3 contains 15 residues. CDR1 is MNHNY, CDR2 SVGAGI, per germline (reference sequence). Trimming left V 0 bases short and J 1 base short, with 9 bases between. The CDR3: CASSYSWQSNYGYTF. The CDR3, as DNA: TGTGCCAGCAGTTACTCTTGGCAAAGTAACTATGGCTACACCTTC.

This clone was recorded a few times. The chain joins TRBV18 to TRBJ1-5; 8 bases align to TRBD1. The CDR3 length is 16 residues. Germline trimming cut 6 bases from V and 2 bases from J; bases unmatched to any gene: 9. Looked up from germline, CDR1 is KGHSH and CDR2 is LQKENI. The CDR3 sequence: CASSFTGTGGNQPQHF. The DNA for the CDR3 is TGTGCCAGCTCGTTTACCGGGACAGGAGGCAATCAGCCCCAGCATTTT.

V gene TRBV18 combines with J gene TRBJ1-1; TRBD1 might be the D (5 bases). Trimming shortened V by 2 bases and J by 4 bases, and 14 bases separated the two germline ends. The CDR3 length is 15 residues. The V gene's germline CDR1 is KGHSH and CDR2 LQKENI. The CDR3 DNA reads as TGTGCCAGCTCACCAGAAGAGGGGAAGGGCACTGAAGCTTTCTTT. It codes for CASSPEEGKGTEAFF.

The chain joins TRBV6-1 to TRBJ2-7; D gene unclear. The germline V gene has CDR1 MNHNS and CDR2 SASEGT. The V end was cut by 2 bases, the J end by 2 bases, with 10 bases between. CDR3 size: 14 residues. Here the CDR3 reads CASSESARAYEQYF. CDR3 coding DNA: TGTGCCAGCAGTGAATCGGCTAGGGCCTACGAGCAGTACTTC.

This chain connects TRBV4-3 to TRBJ2-1, with D possibly TRBD2 on 5 matching bases. V lost 3 bases to trimming and J lost 7 bases, with 16 bases between them. This CDR3 has 15 amino acids. Germline V CDR1 and CDR2: LGHNA, YSLEER. As DNA, the CDR3 is TGCGCCAGCAGCCACCCCCTGCGCGGGCCAAATGAGCAGTTCTTC. It encodes CASSHPLRGPNEQFF.

The DNA of the CDR3 is TGTGCCAGCAGCTCAATGATCACTAGCACAGATACGCAGTATTTT. Amino acids: CASSSMITSTDTQYF. V usage is TRBV7-9 and J usage is TRBJ2-3; unclear D gene. V lost 4 bases, J lost 0 bases, and 11 bases lay in between. Germline V gene data show CDR1 as SEHNR and CDR2 as FQNEAQ (reference sequence). This CDR3 is built from 15 residues.

This chain connects TRBV7-9 to TRBJ2-7, with D perhaps matching TRBD2 (5 bases). This CDR3 comprises 12 residues. Germline loops: CDR1 SEHNR, CDR2 FQNEAQ (reference sequence). V was shortened by 3 bases and J by 2 bases, with 5 bases between the two germline ends. The CDR3 here is CASSLGAYEQYF. The DNA of the CDR3 is TGTGCCAGCAGCTTGGGAGCCTACGAGCAGTACTTC. The full variable domain, completed using reference TRBV7-9 and TRBJ2-7, is DTGVSQNPRHKITKRGQNVTFRCDPISEHNRLYWYRQTLGQGPEFLTYFQNEAQLEKSRLLSDRFSAERPKGSFSTLEIQRTEQGDSAMYLCASSLGAYEQYFGPGTRLTVT.

The J gene is TRBJ1-1, the V gene TRBV4-2, with unresolved D. The CDR3 covers 15 residues. Germline V CDR1 and CDR2: LGHNA, YNFKEQ. V lost 0 bases and J 4 bases, leaving 12 bases between the germline ends. CDR3 in amino acids: CASSQENGGITEAFF. The CDR3 bases are TGTGCCAGCAGCCAAGAGAATGGAGGGATCACTGAAGCTTTCTTT.